This TCR beta chain originates from a study of blood T cells in healthy people across ages. Alongside a J-beta primer mix, a sample-barcoded 5' primer served in a second PCR lasting about 7 to 12 cycles. A single record per CDR3 protein comes from TCRdb applying MiXCR to the 5' RACE reads. The sample records over a million distinct CDR3 sequences, approximately 59% being singletons. This CDR3 spans 17 amino acids. The germline gives CDR1 DFQATT, CDR2 SNEGSKA (reference sequence). The chain has TRBV20-1 and TRBJ2-5, with no clear D. Judging by the DNA end, TRBJ2-7 fits better; the J call may be wrong. The sequenced sample was blood. The clonotype originates from a man younger than 35 in good health. In DNA form, the CDR3 reads TGCAGTGCTAGTGGGTTGGTGGGGTCCTCTGAATACTACGAGCAGTACTTC. Protein sequence: CSASGLVGSSEYYEQYF.